This T cell receptor beta chain originates from a study of blood T cell repertoires in COVID-19. Across the whole study: The samples span acute and convalescent COVID-19 from the United States, Italy and Spain. In each case, the material was cDNA or gDNA derived from T cells, B-cell-depleted T cells, or PBMCs.

In the original processing: Estimation of nucleated cell counts relied on the amplification of reference gene primers. Profiling relied on immunoSEQ multiplex PCR, and the TCRdb table lists in-frame clones only, not all of them. The D gene and trimming were derived from the DNA, and the V and J assignments and clone size from that table. The sample holds some 210,000 clones, 92% seen once. In its sample, this clone was seen a few times. Between the trimmed V and J ends, which lost 3 bases and 6 bases, there was a span of 14 bases. The CDR3 sequence is 14 residues long. Germline V gene data show CDR1 as SGHRS and CDR2 as YFSETQ.

The specimen sequenced was peripheral blood. The TCR was taken from a man aged 25 to 40 with acute or convalescent COVID-19. V gene TRBV5-1 combines with J gene TRBJ2-3; the D gene is possibly TRBD2 (5 bases). DNA for the CDR3: TGCGCCAGCAGCTCCGGACTCTTAGCTGATACGCAGTATTTT. Amino acids: CASSSGLLADTQYF.